The clone carrying this T cell receptor beta chain was seen at least ten times. The sample originates from a study of T-cell reconstitution after alpha-beta-depleted transplantation in children. The library targeted TCRbeta and was prepared with unique molecular identifiers. TCRdb passed the PCR reads through MiXCR, listing each CDR3 protein once. The table has some 200,000 distinct CDR3 sequences, more than 12% seen once. The sequence was collected from a human donor who donated a stem cell graft to a child with acute lymphoblastic leukemia. The starting material was PBMCs from the stem cell graft donor, obtained from the stem cell graft.

In DNA, the CDR3 is TGTGCCAGCAGCCCGACAGAGTACTATGGCTACACCTTC. This gives the protein CASSPTEYYGYTF. J is TRBJ1-2 and V is TRBV12-3 or TRBV12-4; D perhaps matches TRBD1 (5 bases). The CDR3 has 13 residues. Trimming shortened V by 6 bases and J by 3 bases, and 11 bases separated the two germline ends.